This section outlines one TCR beta chain sequence together with its context. Its antigen is undetermined. The data derive from a study of shared clonotypes between healthy human individuals. Regarding the study as a whole: Clonotype sharing levels among donors were expected to vary with sequencing depth. Clonotypes not shared had lower generation probabilities than those common to all four donors.

The table came from immunoSEQ multiplex PCR; TCRdb's copy has only in-frame clones and leaves some out. The sample shows around 2.3 million clones, approximately 94% of them seen only once. Trimming pared 0 bases from V and 4 bases from J, leaving 13 bases between. Germline V gene sequence: CDR1 MNHEY, CDR2 SVGAGI. The length of the CDR3 is 16 residues. This sequence joins TRBV6-5 and TRBJ2-4; no clear D gene. Sequenced: naive CD4+ T cells sorted from blood. Documented subset: CD45RA+ positively selected. This TCR was sampled from a young man in good health. The CDR3 protein is CASSYSGAQQKNIQYF. DNA of the CDR3: TGTGCCAGCAGTTACTCAGGCGCACAGCAAAAAAACATTCAGTACTTC.